This TCR beta chain comes out of a study of cytomegalovirus exposure and HLA in healthy donors (dated by TCRdb to the late 2010s). Broadly, across the study: According to an earlier analysis of a few hundred of the donors, some 180 million T cells yielded roughly 100 million unique TCR beta sequences and approximately 300 Gb of sequence data. The number of typed donors differed by locus: about 620-640 for A, B, C, DRB1 and DQB1; some 500 for DQA1; some 590 for DPA1; and roughly 470 for DPB1. Class I and class II HLA loci were covered by the typing at four-digit resolution. Among some 410 genotyped donors of the cohort, an average of about 220,000 unique TCR beta nucleotide sequences was sequenced per donor, of which about 20% were non-productive. The study aimed to test whether cataloging public T cell receptors could reveal signatures of past pathogen exposure. The T cell repertoires of under 700 subjects were profiled by immunosequencing and related to cytomegalovirus serostatus. Of the roughly 400 genotyped donors, 65% to 90% were placed in the genetic ancestry cluster associated with self-reported Caucasian donors. Approximately 300 gigabases of sequencing data and 78 million or so unique TCR sequences were included in an early release covering about 620 HLA-typed donors. The study combined high-throughput TCR immunosequencing, statistical association of individual TCRs with disease status, and machine learning to predict cytomegalovirus infection status. In addition to the first cohort of approximately 650 subjects, a separate validation cohort of about 120 different subjects was used. Rather than drawing on any new phenotypic data, the later analysis identified candidate immune exposures from TCR beta sequences and the way those sequences occurred across donors. A later genetic analysis used genome-wide SNP genotypes for about 55% of the 666 donors, treating that subset as a discovery cohort. In a later analysis, previously published TCR beta repertoires from 666 donors were re-analyzed and high-resolution HLA genotyping was added so that TCR occurrence patterns could be studied. Donor age, sex, ethnicity and CMV serostatus were compiled together with the repertoire data. Roughly 5 DR-DQ haplotypes were handled as single units for association and clustering, since linkage in the cohort was strong. Every discovery cohort repertoire had been produced on one sequencing platform. An earlier analysis of more than 450 of the donors used high-throughput TCR beta sequencing to judge whether each TCR beta V gene segment behaved as functional or pseudogenic. Overall study results and their limits: For the cohort, immune exposure information was limited to CMV serostatus. Some IMGT-functional V segments, including TRBV6-2 and TRBV6-3, could not be distinguished by the 87-base-pair reads and were therefore excluded. A later genetic analysis reported fewer N-insertions in productive TCRs among donors in an Asian-associated ancestry cluster than the roughly 700-donor mean. A further reported finding was that TCR beta sequences accurately predicted the HLA-A and HLA-B alleles for most subjects in the first cohort. In a later analysis, several top co-occurrence clusters were reported to appear linked to parvovirus B19, influenza, CMV and Epstein-Barr virus. The study gave a list of 150 to 200 TCR beta chains associated with cytomegalovirus. The classifier was reported to diagnose cytomegalovirus status with high specificity and sensitivity in both the original and validation cohorts. Assigning TCR associations to individual alleles was difficult when HLA alleles, especially DR and DQ, strongly co-occurred. At a false discovery rate of 0.05, a later analysis linked about 17,000 TCR beta sequences to specific HLA alleles. Because counts were too low, fewer than 20 rarely observed V segments, including chromosome 9 orphons, were excluded from the earlier analysis of around 640 of the donors. In a later analysis, most CMV-associated TCR beta chains were found to appear HLA-restricted, with HLA associations seemingly driven largely by CMV exposure. Most TCR sequences were observed very rarely across donors, whereas some public TCRs were present in many individuals. A cluster of highly shared sequence variants was judged likely to represent a technical artifact of the sequencing pipeline. An association between a missense DCLRE1C variant and V-gene and J-gene trimming of TCR beta chains was found in a later genetic analysis and replicated in an independent cohort. Sequencing depth was assumed to be roughly uniform across donors in the presence/absence analyses, though that assumption may not hold. Because HLA typing was unavailable for some donors at each locus, only the typed subset was used in association tests. In a later analysis, TCR association rates were found to vary across HLA loci, with the most associated TCRs seen for DRB1 alleles and the fewest for HLA-C alleles. The authors suggested that the approach could potentially be generalized to other disease states and immunological phenotypes. The cohort was sequenced for TCR beta chains only, and without alpha or paired-chain data the features that could be detected were limited. In vitro tests confirmed that a few of the cytomegalovirus-associated TCR beta chains recognize cytomegalovirus antigens. Linkage disequilibrium might explain the correlated functional status among segregating V segments, but an unknown experimental factor could not be ruled out. In a later analysis, HLA-associated TCR beta chains were found to be more clonally expanded and to have lower generation probabilities than equally common non-associated chains. In an earlier analysis of about 550 of the donors, most TCR beta V segments were observed in productive rearrangements about 90% or about 30% of the time, broadly matching IMGT annotations.

In total, fewer than 750 healthy bone marrow donors made up the cohort. At the time of sampling, all cohort members were nominally healthy, though unrecorded immune exposures were likely present. The donor tested CMV seropositive and was one of the 289 seropositive cohort members. A peripheral blood sample was collected from each donor, and TCR beta sequencing was performed on peripheral blood mononuclear cells. Genomic DNA was extracted from the blood cell samples with the Qiagen DNeasy Blood Extraction Kit. To prepare the library, the immunoSEQ multiplex PCR assay was applied. The multiplex PCR relied on a mix of 60 forward primers for TCR Vbeta segments and 13 reverse primers for TCR Jbeta segments. A multiplex PCR assay on genomic DNA amplified the CDR3 region of rearranged TCR beta genes. The amplified TCR beta libraries were sequenced on the Illumina HiSeq System as 87-base-pair reads. The original methods were these. In a later analysis, tens of millions of unique TCR beta chains were counted across the approximately 640 repertoires, and about 10 million of these chains were shared by at least two donors. To remove PCR and sequencing errors, raw reads were error-corrected and collapsed into unique sequences using a nearest-neighbor algorithm that merged closely related sequences. To assign V, D and J gene segments, CDR3 sequences were aligned to IMGT reference sequences. For a sequence to be retained, a match of at least six nucleotides to both a V gene segment and a J gene segment was required. Rearrangements were classified as productive when the CDR3 lacked stop codons and remained in frame with V and J, and all other rearrangements were classified as non-productive. Following IMGT convention, CDR3 was defined as the stretch from the second conserved V-encoded cysteine up to the conserved J-encoded phenylalanine. The earlier analysis of about 590 of the donors excluded sequences that lacked an unambiguous match to a single V gene segment. In an earlier analysis of roughly 600 of the donors, a V segment was called functional when productive rearrangements were above 56.7%, and segregating when the standard deviation between donors exceeded 5%. A statistical classification framework was developed to diagnose cytomegalovirus status using the catalog of TCR beta chain sequences. In a later analysis, TCR nucleotide sequences were compared against IMGT/GENE-DB human TR gene sequences so that V and J genes could be assigned. A later analysis assigned CDR3 sequences and most-parsimonious VDJ recombination scenarios with the TCRdist pipeline. A later analysis defined each TCR beta chain by its CDR3 amino acid sequence plus V-gene family, and excluded reads lacking a unique V-gene family. A later analysis removed 592 highly shared, low-generation-probability nucleotide sequences to deal with suspected cross-contamination and a sequencing artifact. In a later analysis, a clonal expansion index for each public chain was calculated from normalized within-repertoire ranks of inferred template counts. A later analysis computed generation probabilities with a VDJ recombination model fitted to out-of-frame rearrangements, and checked the results against IGoR. Hypergeometric tests were used in a later analysis to score TCR-TCR, TCR-HLA and TCR-CMV co-occurrence, with a repertoire-size bias correction applied to the TCR pairs. False discovery rates were estimated in a later analysis by permuting HLA or CMV assignments 20 times. A later analysis grouped co-occurring TCRs with DBSCAN, adding TCRdist sequence similarity when clustering within HLA-allele-positive subsets. For co-occurrence clustering, repertoires with fewer than 30,000 or more than 120,000 public chains were excluded, along with 5 or 6 repertoires with anomalous nucleotide sharing. Not all clones reach the TCRdb copy of this immuneACCESS table, which keeps in-frame sequences only. Checked studies attribute under half of the gap to unresolved V genes and leave the rest unexplained. That table gives V, J and clone size, and the DNA gave D and trimming. The sample has roughly 130,000 clones on record, about 79% of them singletons. The leading ten clones occupy 3% of the sample.

To note about this clone: Its antigen remains unidentified. No base quality information exists; no much larger clone differs at one position.

Counted from cysteine to phenylalanine, this CDR3 has 17 amino acids. The CDR3 DNA has 51 bases and is translated from base 1. At the junction V is shortened by 3 bases and J by 1 base, with 16 bases in between. From the germline V gene, CDR1 is SGDLS and CDR2 is YYNGEE. This chain joins TRBV9 to TRBJ2-2; D gene: possibly TRBD2, on 6 matching bases. Sequencing input: PBMCs. The receptor was isolated from a young woman in good health and CMV-seropositive. For the CDR3, the sequence is CASSGASGTLNTGELFF. The nucleotides read TGTGCCAGCAGCGGGGCCTCCGGGACTTTGAACACCGGGGAGCTGTTTTTT.